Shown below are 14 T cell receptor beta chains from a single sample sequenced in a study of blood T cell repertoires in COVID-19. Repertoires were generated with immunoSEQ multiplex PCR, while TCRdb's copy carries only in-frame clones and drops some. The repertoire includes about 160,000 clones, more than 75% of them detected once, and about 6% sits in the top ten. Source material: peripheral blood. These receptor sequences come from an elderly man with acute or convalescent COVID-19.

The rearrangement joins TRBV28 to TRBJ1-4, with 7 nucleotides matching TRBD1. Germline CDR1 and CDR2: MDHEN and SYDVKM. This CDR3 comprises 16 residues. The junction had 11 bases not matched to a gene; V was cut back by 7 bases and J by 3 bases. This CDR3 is CASNSPRGRSNEKLFF. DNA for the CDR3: TGTGCCAGCAACTCCCCAAGGGGGCGTTCTAATGAAAAACTGTTTTTT.

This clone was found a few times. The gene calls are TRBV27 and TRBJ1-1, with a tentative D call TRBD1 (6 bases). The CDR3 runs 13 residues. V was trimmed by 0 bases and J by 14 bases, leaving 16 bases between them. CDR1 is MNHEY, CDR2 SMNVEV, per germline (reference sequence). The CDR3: CASSLSPGAGLFF. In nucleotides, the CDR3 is TGTGCCAGCAGTTTATCGCCAGGGGCTGGTTTGTTCTTT.

Written as DNA, the CDR3 is TGCAGCGGGGGACTAGCGGGAGCTTCCGGGGAGCTGTTTTTT. This encodes CSGGLAGASGELFF. V and J are TRBV29-1 and TRBJ2-2; 14 bases align to TRBD2. V gave up 7 bases and J gave up 6 bases; unmatched junction bases: 4. Germline V gives CDR1 SQVTM, CDR2 ANQGSEA. The CDR3 loop spans 14 amino acids.

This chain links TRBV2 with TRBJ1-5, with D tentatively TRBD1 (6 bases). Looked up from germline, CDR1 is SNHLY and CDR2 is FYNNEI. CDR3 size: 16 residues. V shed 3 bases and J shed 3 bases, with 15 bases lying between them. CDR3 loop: CASSDGAGAINQPQHF. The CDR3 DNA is TGTGCCAGCAGTGACGGTGCAGGGGCGATCAATCAGCCCCAGCATTTT.

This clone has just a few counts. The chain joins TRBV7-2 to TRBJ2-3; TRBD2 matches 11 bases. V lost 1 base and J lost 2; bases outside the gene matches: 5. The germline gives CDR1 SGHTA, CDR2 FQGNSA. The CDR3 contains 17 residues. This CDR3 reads CASSLVRLAGSTDTQYF. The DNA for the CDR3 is TGTGCCAGCAGCTTAGTAAGACTAGCGGGGTCCACAGATACGCAGTATTTT.

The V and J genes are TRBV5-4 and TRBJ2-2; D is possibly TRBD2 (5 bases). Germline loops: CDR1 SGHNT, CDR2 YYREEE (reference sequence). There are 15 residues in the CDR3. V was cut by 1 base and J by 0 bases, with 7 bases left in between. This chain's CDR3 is CASSLRGTNTGELFF. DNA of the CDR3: TGTGCCAGCAGCTTGCGAGGGACGAACACCGGGGAGCTGTTTTTT. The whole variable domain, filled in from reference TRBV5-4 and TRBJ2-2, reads ETGVTQSPTHLIKTRGQQVTLRCSSQSGHNTVSWYQQALGQGPQFIFQYYREEENGRGNFPPRFSGLQFPNYSSELNVNALELDDSALYLCASSLRGTNTGELFFGEGSRLTVL.

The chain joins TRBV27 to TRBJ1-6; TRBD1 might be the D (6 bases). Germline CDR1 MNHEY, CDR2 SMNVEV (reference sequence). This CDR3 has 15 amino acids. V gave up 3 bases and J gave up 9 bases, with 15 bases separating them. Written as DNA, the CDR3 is TGTGCCAGCAGTTTCGCGGGGGGCCTAGGTTCACCCCTCCACTTT. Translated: CASSFAGGLGSPLHF.

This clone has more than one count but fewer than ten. CDR3 protein: CASSRGLAGQETQYF. The CDR3 bases are TGCGCCAGCAGCAGGGGACTAGCGGGCCAAGAGACCCAGTACTTC. The V call is TRBV5-1, the J call TRBJ2-5; TRBD2 matches 12 bases. CDR1 SGHRS and CDR2 YFSETQ come from the germline V gene. Trimming took 4 bases from V and 1 from J; bases not matched to a gene: 2. This CDR3 is built from 15 residues. The whole variable domain, filled in from reference TRBV5-1 and TRBJ2-5, reads KAGVTQTPRYLIKTRGQQVTLSCSPISGHRSVSWYQQTPGQGLQFLFEYFSETQRNKGNFPGRFSGRQFSNSRSEMNVSTLELGDSALYLCASSRGLAGQETQYFGPGTRLLVL.

CDR3 sequence (DNA): TGTGCCAGCAGCCGACCGGGACAGGGCGCGGGCTACACCTTC. This codes for CASSRPGQGAGYTF. The chain recombines TRBV7-9 with TRBJ1-2, with TRBD1 identical over 9 bases. In germline, CDR1 is SEHNR, CDR2 FQNEAQ (reference sequence). V lost 5 bases and J lost 8; bases outside the gene matches: 9. The CDR3 totals 14 residues.

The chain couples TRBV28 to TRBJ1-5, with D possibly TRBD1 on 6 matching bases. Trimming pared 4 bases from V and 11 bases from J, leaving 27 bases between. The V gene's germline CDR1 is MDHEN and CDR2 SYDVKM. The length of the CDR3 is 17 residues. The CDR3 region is CASSSTSTEGGLRAQHF. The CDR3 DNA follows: TGTGCCAGCAGTTCCACATCCACTGAGGGGGGGCTACGGGCCCAGCATTTT.

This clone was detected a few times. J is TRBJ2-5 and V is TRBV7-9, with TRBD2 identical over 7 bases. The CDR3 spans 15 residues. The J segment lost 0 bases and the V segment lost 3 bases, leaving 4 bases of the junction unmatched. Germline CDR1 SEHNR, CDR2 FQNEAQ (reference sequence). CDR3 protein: CASSLMGGDQETQYF. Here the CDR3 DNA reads TGTGCCAGCAGCTTGATGGGAGGGGACCAAGAGACCCAGTACTTC.

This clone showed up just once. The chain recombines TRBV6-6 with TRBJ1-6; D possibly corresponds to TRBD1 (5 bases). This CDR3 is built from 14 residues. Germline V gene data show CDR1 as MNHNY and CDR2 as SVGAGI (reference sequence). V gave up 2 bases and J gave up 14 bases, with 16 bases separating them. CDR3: CASSYTGIPETLHF. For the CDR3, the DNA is TGTGCCAGCAGTTACACAGGTATCCCGGAGACCCTCCACTTT.

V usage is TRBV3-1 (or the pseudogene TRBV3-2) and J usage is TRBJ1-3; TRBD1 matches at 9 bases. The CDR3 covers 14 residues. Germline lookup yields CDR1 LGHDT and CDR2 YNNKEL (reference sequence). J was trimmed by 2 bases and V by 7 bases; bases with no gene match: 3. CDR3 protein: CASTGTGTGNTIYF. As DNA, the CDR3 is TGTGCCAGCACCGGGACAGGGACTGGAAACACCATATATTTT.

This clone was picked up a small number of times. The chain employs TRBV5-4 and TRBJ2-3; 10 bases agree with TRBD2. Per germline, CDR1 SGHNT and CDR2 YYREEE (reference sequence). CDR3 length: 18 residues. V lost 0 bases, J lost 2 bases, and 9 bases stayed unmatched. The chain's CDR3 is CASSLDSAGGVPTDTQYF. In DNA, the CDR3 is TGTGCCAGCAGCTTGGACTCAGCGGGGGGGGTACCCACAGATACGCAGTATTTT.